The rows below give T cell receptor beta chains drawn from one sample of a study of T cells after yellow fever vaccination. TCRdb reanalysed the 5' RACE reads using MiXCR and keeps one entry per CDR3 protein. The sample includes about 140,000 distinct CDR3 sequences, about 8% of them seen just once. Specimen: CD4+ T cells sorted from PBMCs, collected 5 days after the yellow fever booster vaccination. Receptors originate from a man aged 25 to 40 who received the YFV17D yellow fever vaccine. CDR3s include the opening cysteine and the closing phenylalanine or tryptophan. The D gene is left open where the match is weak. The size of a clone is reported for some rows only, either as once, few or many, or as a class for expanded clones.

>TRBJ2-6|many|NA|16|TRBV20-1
TGCAGTGCTAGCTCTAGGGAGTCCCTCGGGGCCAACGTCCTGACTTTC
CSASSRESLGANVLTF
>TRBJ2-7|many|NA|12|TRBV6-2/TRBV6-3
TGTGCCAGCAGCCGGAACTCCTACGAGCAGTACTTC
CASSRNSYEQYF
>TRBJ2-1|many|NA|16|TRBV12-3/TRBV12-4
TGTGCCAGCAGTCCCATGCGGACTATGGGCCCCGATGAGCAGTTCTTC
CASSPMRTMGPDEQFF
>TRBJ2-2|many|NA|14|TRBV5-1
TGCGCCAGCAGCCATACAGTGAACACCGGGGAGCTGTTTTTT
CASSHTVNTGELFF
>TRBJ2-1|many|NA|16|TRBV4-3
TGCGCCAGCAGCCAAGGGACTCCCAGCTCCTACAATGAGCAGTTCTTC
CASSQGTPSSYNEQFF
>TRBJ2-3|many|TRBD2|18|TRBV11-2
TGTGCCAGCAGCTTTGGGGCAACTAGCGGGAGGAGGACAGATACGCAGTATTTT
CASSFGATSGRRTDTQYF
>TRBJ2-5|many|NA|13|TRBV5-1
TGCGCCAGCAGCTTGGCCCTCCAAGAGACCCAGTACTTC
CASSLALQETQYF
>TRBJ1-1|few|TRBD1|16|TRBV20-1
TGCAGTGCTAGAGATTCTGGACAGGGGGCTTATACTGAAGCTTTCTTT
CSARDSGQGAYTEAFF
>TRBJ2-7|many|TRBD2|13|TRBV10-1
TGCGCCAGCAGTCCCAATCTAGCGGGAGGCGAGTACTTC
CASSPNLAGGEYF
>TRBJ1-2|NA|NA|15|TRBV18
TGTGCCAGCTCCCTGGACGGGGAAGTGACCTATGGCTACACCTTC
CASSLDGEVTYGYTF
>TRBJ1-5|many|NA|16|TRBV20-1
TGCAGTGCCAGACCCGGCACGGCCTTTGGGAATCAGCCCCAGCATTTT
CSARPGTAFGNQPQHF
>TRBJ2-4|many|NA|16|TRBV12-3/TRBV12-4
TGTGCCAGCAGTCCCCGCCCCTCTATAGCCAAAAACATTCAGTACTTC
CASSPRPSIAKNIQYF
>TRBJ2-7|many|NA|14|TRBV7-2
TGTGCCAGCAGAAATGACACCTACTCCTACGAGCAGTACTTC
CASRNDTYSYEQYF
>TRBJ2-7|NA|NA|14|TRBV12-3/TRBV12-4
TGTGCCAGCAGTTTTCGGAAAATCTCCTACGAGCAGTACTTC
CASSFRKISYEQYF
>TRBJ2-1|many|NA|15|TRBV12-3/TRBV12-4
TGTGCCAGCACCTGGCGCCAATTGGGATACAATGAGCAGTTCTTC
CASTWRQLGYNEQFF
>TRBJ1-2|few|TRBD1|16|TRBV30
TGTGCCTGGAGTGGGCCGAAGACAGGGGAGAACTATGGCTACACCTTC
CAWSGPKTGENYGYTF